This record covers a single T cell receptor beta chain. This entry comes from a study of shared clonotypes between healthy human individuals. Germline loops: CDR1 WSHSY, CDR2 SAAADI. V lost 10 bases and J lost 2, with 14 bases in between. The CDR3 contains 13 residues. Using 200 ng DNA, about 30,000 T cell genomes, the sorted-subset replicate PCRs were run. Clones were read by immunoSEQ multiplex PCR, and TCRdb kept only the in-frame ones, dropping some. The sample consists of some 1.4 million clones, more than 95% of them appearing once. The sequencing input was naive CD4+ T cells sorted from blood. Noted subset: CD45RA+ positively selected. This receptor was identified in a man aged 25 to 40 in good health. The chain links TRBV10-2 to TRBJ2-5; TRBD2 might be the D (6 bases). The CDR3 reads CATFRRGQETQYF. As DNA, the CDR3 is TGCGCCACCTTCAGGAGGGGTCAAGAGACCCAGTACTTC.